These 18 T cell receptor beta chains share one sample of origin, sequenced in a study of T-cell memory formation after mild COVID-19. TCRdb independently ran MiXCR on the 5' RACE reads; one entry per CDR3 protein. The table lists 250,000 to 300,000 distinct CDR3 sequences, around 15% of them singletons. Source material: PBMCs or a T cell subset sorted from them (not recorded which). Receptor source: a man aged 18 to 30 who had mild COVID-19 (a few samples of this study predate the infection). Cell type and time point are not known.

For the CDR3, the DNA is TGTGCCAGCAGTTTGGCCGGGACAGGGATCACCGGGGAGCTGTTTTTT. Its translation: CASSLAGTGITGELFF. This chain uses TRBV28 with TRBJ2-2; 9 bases fit TRBD1. The CDR3 totals 16 residues. From germline, CDR1 is MDHEN and CDR2 SYDVKM. Trimming cost V 3 bases and J 4 bases; bases outside gene matches: 6. The whole variable domain, filled in from reference TRBV28 and TRBJ2-2, reads DVKVTQSSRYLVKRTGEKVFLECVQDMDHENMFWYRQDPGLGLRLIYFSYDVKMKEKGDIPEGYSVSREKKERFSLILESASTNQTSMYLCASSLAGTGITGELFFGEGSRLTVL.

This sequence joins TRBV4-3 and TRBJ2-3; 10 positions agree with TRBD2. Germline V gene lookup returns CDR1 LGHNA and CDR2 YSLEER. Trimming cost V 2 bases and J 2 bases; bases outside gene matches: 4. There are 16 residues in the CDR3. The CDR3 sequence: CASSQILAGVTDTQYF. CDR3 nucleotides: TGCGCCAGCAGCCAAATCCTAGCGGGGGTCACAGATACGCAGTATTTT.

The chain combines TRBV2 with TRBJ1-1; TRBD1 matches at 7 bases. CDR1 is SNHLY, CDR2 FYNNEI, per germline. CDR3 length equals 13 residues. The V segment lost 3 bases and the J segment 5 bases; nucleotides outside the gene matches: 3. The CDR3 sequence is CASSDDRDTEAFF. The CDR3 nucleotides read TGTGCCAGCAGTGACGACAGGGATACTGAAGCTTTCTTT.

This clonotype was seen many times. This chain links TRBV2 with TRBJ2-1; 9 bases are shared with TRBD2. CDR3 length: 14 amino acids. The J segment lost 6 bases and the V segment lost 7 bases, leaving 7 bases of the junction unmatched. Germline V gene sequence: CDR1 SNHLY, CDR2 FYNNEI. Here the CDR3 reads CASNLAGTGNEQFF. CDR3 in DNA: TGTGCCAGCAATCTAGCGGGGACGGGCAATGAGCAGTTCTTC.

This clonotype was seen many times. The genes are TRBV6-5 and TRBJ2-2; D unclear. This CDR3 contains 12 residues. Trimming cost V 7 bases and J 1 base, with 4 bases left between them. Per the germline V gene, CDR1 is MNHEY and CDR2 is SVGAGI. CDR3 sequence: CASTQNTGELFF. CDR3 bases: TGTGCCAGCACCCAGAACACCGGGGAGCTGTTTTTT.

This clonotype was seen a few times. The chain couples TRBV6-6 to TRBJ1-3, with 10 bases that match TRBD1. J gave up 0 bases and V 6 bases, and 5 bases lay outside the gene matches. Germline V gene sequence: CDR1 MNHNY, CDR2 SVGAGI (reference sequence). The CDR3 runs 16 residues. The CDR3 loop reads CASSFGTGDSGNTIYF. In DNA, the CDR3 is TGTGCCAGCAGCTTCGGGACAGGGGACTCTGGAAACACCATATATTTT.

This clonotype was seen ten or more times. The J gene is TRBJ2-3, the V gene TRBV20-1; 9 bases match TRBD1. Per the germline V gene, CDR1 is DFQATT and CDR2 is SNEGSKA (reference sequence). CDR3 length equals 12 residues. Unmatched junction bases numbered 4, after V lost 7 bases and J lost 5 bases. The CDR3 coding sequence is TGCAGTGAACAGGGGGCCGGAGATACGCAGTATTTT. Translation gives CSEQGAGDTQYF.

This clonotype turned up a few times. The V call is TRBV7-9, the J call TRBJ2-3; tentative D call: TRBD2 (5 bases). Per the germline V gene, CDR1 is SEHNR and CDR2 is FQNEAQ (reference sequence). V was pared by 6 bases and J by 5 bases, with 12 bases between. This CDR3 contains 13 residues. For the CDR3, the DNA is TGTGCCAGCAGGACTATGGACGGAGATACGCAGTATTTT. Protein: CASRTMDGDTQYF.

CDR3 nucleotide sequence: TGTGCCAGCAGCTGGGTAATAGCGTTGGGGGCAGATACGCAGTATTTT. It is translated as CASSWVIALGADTQYF. V usage is TRBV7-8 and J usage is TRBJ2-3, with D perhaps TRBD1 or TRBD2 (5 bases each). Germline loops: CDR1 SGHVS, CDR2 FQNEAQ. The V gene lost 4 bases and the J gene lost 4 bases, with 18 bases spanning the gap. This CDR3 has 16 residues.

The V and J genes are TRBV12-3 or TRBV12-4 and TRBJ1-2; the match to TRBD1 covers 10 bases. The CDR3 is made up of 14 amino acids. Trimming at V came to 6 bases and at J to 6 bases, leaving 7 bases not matched to a gene. In nucleotides, the CDR3 is TGTGCCAGCAGCCCGGGACAGGGGAGAGATGGCTACACCTTC. Amino acids: CASSPGQGRDGYTF.

At least ten counts were recorded for this clonotype. This chain uses TRBV28 with TRBJ1-3, with D possibly being TRBD1 (5 bases). The CDR3 spans 16 residues. The V gene lost 6 bases and the J gene lost 11 bases, with 26 bases spanning the gap. Germline values: CDR1 MDHEN, CDR2 SYDVKM. The CDR3 reads CASRLTGSLGGSAIYF. DNA of the CDR3: TGTGCCAGCAGACTGACCGGGAGCCTTGGGGGAAGCGCCATATATTTT.

The chain is built from TRBV18 and TRBJ2-7; 9 positions match TRBD2. With V trimmed by 3 bases and J by 2 bases, 2 bases remained unmatched. Germline CDR1 and CDR2: KGHSH and LQKENI. The CDR3 covers 14 residues. The CDR3 sequence: CASSPERGAYEQYF. In nucleotides, the CDR3 is TGTGCCAGCTCACCCGAGCGGGGGGCCTACGAGCAGTACTTC.

The rearrangement links TRBV30 to TRBJ1-2, with D hard to call. V lost 2 bases to trimming and J lost 5 bases, with 9 bases between them. The CDR3 sequence is 12 residues long. Germline V CDR1 and CDR2: GTSNPN, SVGIG (reference sequence). Written as DNA, the CDR3 is TGTGCCTGGAGTCCCCATTCGTATGGCTACACCTTC. This sequence encodes CAWSPHSYGYTF.

The chain couples TRBV25-1 to TRBJ1-2; a possible D gene is TRBD1 (5 bases). The CDR3 is 15 amino acids. Germline-derived CDR1 and CDR2 are MGHDK and SYGVNS. The V end lost 3 bases, the J end lost 4 bases, and 15 bases lay between the germline ends. For the CDR3, the DNA is TGTGCCAGCAGTGAGGCGAGGGGATTGGGCTATGGCTACACCTTC. Residues: CASSEARGLGYGYTF.

This clonotype was seen more than once but under ten times. V usage is TRBV12-3 or TRBV12-4 and J usage is TRBJ2-1, with D perhaps TRBD1 or TRBD2 (5 bases each). With 5 bases removed from V and 0 bases from J, the gap between germline ends came to 11 bases. The CDR3 spans 15 residues. CDR3 protein: CASSRGTYSYNEQFF. The CDR3, as DNA: TGTGCCAGCAGTCGAGGGACGTACTCCTACAATGAGCAGTTCTTC.

This clonotype was seen only a few times. V is TRBV4-2 and J is TRBJ1-2, with a tentative D call TRBD1 (6 bases). The CDR3 is made up of 14 amino acids. The germline V and J ends were trimmed by 2 bases and 3 bases, with 10 bases remaining between them. Per the germline V gene, CDR1 is LGHNA and CDR2 is YNFKEQ. In nucleotides, the CDR3 is TGTGCCAGCAGCCAATTGGACAGCGACTATGGCTACACCTTC. Translating it yields CASSQLDSDYGYTF.

V and J are TRBV28 and TRBJ1-1; 7 bases are shared with TRBD1. CDR1 and CDR2 from the germline V gene are MDHEN and SYDVKM. The CDR3 extends over 15 amino acids. The J segment lost 1 base and the V segment lost 9 bases, leaving 11 bases of the junction unmatched. The DNA for the CDR3 is TGTGCCAGTACCAGACCCGGGACAGCGAACACTGAAGCTTTCTTT. Translated: CASTRPGTANTEAFF.

The chain couples TRBV3-1 to TRBJ1-1; tentatively, D is TRBD1 (6 bases). The V gene's germline CDR1 is LGHDT and CDR2 YNNKEL (reference sequence). CDR3 length: 15 residues. Trimming shortened V by 1 base and J by 7 bases, and 16 bases separated the two germline ends. CDR3 sequence reads: CASSQATQGQGEAFF. CDR3 in DNA: TGTGCCAGCAGCCAAGCTACGCAGGGGCAGGGTGAAGCTTTCTTT.